The rows below give T cell receptor beta chains drawn from one sample of a study of T cells in Graves' hyperthyroidism and ophthalmopathy. TCRdb redid the calling of the multiplex PCR reads with MiXCR, one entry per CDR3 protein. This sample has over 550,000 distinct CDR3 sequences, with approximately 15% found just once. Sequencing input: blood. All receptors come from a woman aged 18-29 years with Graves' hyperthyroidism. CDR3s include the opening cysteine and the closing phenylalanine or tryptophan. The order of the fields is V gene, J gene, CDR3 protein.

TRBV20-1	TRBJ2-1	CSARDTGSSYNEQFF
TRBV18	TRBJ2-7	CASSPRGYAEQYF
TRBV20-1	TRBJ1-2	CSVNTQGIIVGYGYTF
TRBV24-1	TRBJ2-1	CATSDPQEGGNEQFF
TRBV14	TRBJ2-1	CASSFRAGTSGTNEQFF
TRBV19	TRBJ1-2	CASSIDHRHTGSVRDGYTF
TRBV19	TRBJ1-1	CASSIQGSTEAFF
TRBV4-1	TRBJ1-2	CASSQDPETGYYGYTF
TRBV5-4	TRBJ2-2	CASSLGLAELNTGELFF
TRBV6-2/TRBV6-3	TRBJ2-3	CASSETDLLLDTDTQYF
TRBV12-5	TRBJ2-1	CASGLRREASYNEQFF
TRBV28	TRBJ2-1	CASSSVWTTSGGGNEQFF
TRBV20-1	TRBJ1-5	CSADPGARSNQPQHF
TRBV7-8	TRBJ2-7	CASSLVGTGYEQYF
TRBV6-1	TRBJ2-1	CASSRPGGQGEQFF
TRBV20-1	TRBJ1-1	CSARAPTGGYTEAFF
TRBV5-1	TRBJ1-5	CASSPGQGGSNQPQHF
TRBV12-3/TRBV12-4	TRBJ1-4	CASTPRGYNEKLFF
TRBV27	TRBJ2-5	CASSFFSTGGQETQYF
TRBV7-9	TRBJ2-4	CASSLVRSGAKNIQYF
TRBV18	TRBJ1-3	CASSPSAGRNTIYF
TRBV6-1	TRBJ2-7	CASRGLSGTSGRYEQYF
TRBV20-1	TRBJ2-3	CSAIFPRGRVADTQYF
TRBV20-1	TRBJ2-2	CSARARVDTGELFF
TRBV19	TRBJ1-2	CASSIVGDANYGYTF
TRBV20-1	TRBJ1-1	CSARVPRSEAFF
TRBV7-2	TRBJ2-1	CASSSDRANNEQFF
TRBV10-3	TRBJ1-5	CAISVQGLSNQPQHF
TRBV9	TRBJ2-5	CASSVVPGSGETQYF
TRBV20-1	TRBJ2-1	CSARLASGTNEQFF
TRBV6-5	TRBJ1-2	CASSYSAGDVSGYTF
TRBV3-1	TRBJ1-6	CASSQVRDSPLHF
TRBV27	TRBJ2-3	CASSKGRWDTQYF
TRBV10-2	TRBJ2-1	CASSRPQDEQFF
TRBV19	TRBJ1-1	CASSSKTGWNTEASF
TRBV4-2	TRBJ2-7	CASSPQGGVREQYF
TRBV3-1	TRBJ2-7	CASSPWTTESSYEQYF
TRBV5-6	TRBJ1-1	CASSFLDRLNTEAFF
TRBV6-1	TRBJ2-7	CASRFQGPAYEQYF
TRBV5-1	TRBJ2-7	CASTDGGDLLEQYF
TRBV10-2	TRBJ1-2	CASSETDSGGYGYTF